Listed here are 27 T cell receptor beta chains from one sample, sequenced in a study of OX40 agonist ivuxolimab in advanced cancers. The table came from immunoSEQ multiplex PCR; TCRdb's copy has only in-frame clones and leaves some out. The repertoire consists of about 90,000 clones, with approximately 89% occurring once and the leading ten covering around 0.2%. The sequencing here drew on CD4+ or CD8+ T cells sorted from blood, taken in a trial of the OX40 agonist ivuxolimab. Receptors were obtained from an adult with an advanced solid tumor such as melanoma, head and neck, liver or kidney cancer.

J is TRBJ2-1 and V is TRBV5-1; D is perhaps TRBD1 (5 bases). The germline V gene has CDR1 SGHRS and CDR2 YFSETQ. Between the trimmed V and J ends, which lost 0 bases and 2 bases, there was a span of 9 bases. CDR3 length: 15 residues. The CDR3 protein is CASSLGDSTYNEQFF. The CDR3 DNA sequence: TGCGCCAGCAGCTTGGGAGACAGCACCTACAATGAGCAGTTCTTC. The full variable domain, its missing parts supplied by reference TRBV5-1 and TRBJ2-1, is KAGVTQTPRYLIKTRGQQVTLSCSPISGHRSVSWYQQTPGQGLQFLFEYFSETQRNKGNFPGRFSGRQFSNSRSEMNVSTLELGDSALYLCASSLGDSTYNEQFFGPGTRLTVL.

V and J are TRBV7-3 and TRBJ2-1; the D is unclear. This CDR3 has 19 residues. V lost 5 bases and J lost 8, with 31 bases in between. CDR1 SGHTA and CDR2 FQGTGA come from the germline V gene. CDR3 loop: CASSEMLTGPWPRGHEQFF. DNA for the CDR3: TGTGCCAGCAGCGAAATGCTTACGGGCCCATGGCCCCGTGGCCATGAGCAGTTCTTC.

The CDR3 DNA follows: TGTGCCAGCAGGGGGTCGGGGACAGGAAATCAGCCCCAGCATTTT. Translating gives CASRGSGTGNQPQHF. The chain is built from TRBV6-5 and TRBJ1-5; TRBD1 matches at 8 bases. This CDR3 is 15 amino acids long. V was pared by 6 bases and J by 4 bases, with 8 bases of the junction left unmatched. CDR1 and CDR2 (germline): MNHEY, SVGAGI.

The chain carries TRBV5-1 and TRBJ2-5; 11 bases map to TRBD2. This CDR3 contains 14 residues. The V gene end was trimmed by 7 bases and the J gene end by 4 bases; junction bases not matched to a gene: 6. The germline V gene has CDR1 SGHRS and CDR2 YFSETQ. This CDR3 is CASGAGTSGETQYF. The CDR3, as DNA: TGCGCCAGCGGGGCGGGGACTAGCGGAGAGACCCAGTACTTC.

This chain uses TRBV18 with TRBJ2-2; TRBD2 matches 8 bases. V lost 6 bases to trimming and J lost 3 bases; unmatched junction nucleotides: 6. This CDR3 is 15 amino acids long. In germline, CDR1 is KGHSH, CDR2 LQKENI. As DNA, the CDR3 is TGTGCCAGCTCCCTTCGGCGGGGGGACACCGGGGAGCTGTTTTTT. Protein sequence: CASSLRRGDTGELFF. The full variable domain, rest sourced from reference TRBV18 and TRBJ2-2, is NAGVMQNPRHLVRRRGQEARLRCSPMKGHSHVYWYRQLPEEGLKFMVYLQKENIIDESGMPKERFSAEFPKEGPSILRIQQVVRGDSAAYFCASSLRRGDTGELFFGEGSRLTVL.

The chain is built from TRBV18 and TRBJ1-1; weak D call: TRBD1 (6 bases). Germline-derived CDR1 and CDR2 are KGHSH and LQKENI. The CDR3 contains 15 residues. The V end lost 2 bases, the J end lost 0 bases, and 10 bases lay between the germline ends. The CDR3 nucleotides are TGTGCCAGCTCACCAATGGGACACCTGAACACTGAAGCTTTCTTT. This sequence encodes CASSPMGHLNTEAFF.

This clone was counted once. The rearrangement joins TRBV5-1 to TRBJ2-5, with D unresolved. From germline, CDR1 is SGHRS and CDR2 YFSETQ. This CDR3 is built from 11 residues. V lost 4 bases and J 5 bases, leaving 6 bases between the germline ends. CDR3 nucleotide sequence: TGCGCCAGCAGCATAGGGGAGACCCAGTACTTC. Protein product: CASSIGETQYF.

The chain uses TRBV9 and TRBJ2-1; weak D call: TRBD2 (5 bases). This CDR3 has 17 residues. V gave up 2 bases and J gave up 2 bases, with 17 bases separating them. Germline V gene sequence: CDR1 SGDLS, CDR2 YYNGEE. CDR3 in amino acids: CASSVTPLLGPYNEQFF. In nucleotides, the CDR3 is TGTGCCAGCAGCGTGACACCCTTACTAGGCCCCTACAATGAGCAGTTCTTC.

The rearrangement links TRBV11-3 to TRBJ1-1; D is ambiguous. Looked up from germline, CDR1 is SGHNT and CDR2 is YENEEA. V was pared by 5 bases and J by 4 bases, with 11 bases between. The CDR3 is 13 amino acids. The CDR3 DNA reads as TGTGCCAGCAGCCCAGTCCGGGGCACTGAAGCTTTCTTT. Protein: CASSPVRGTEAFF.

The chain carries TRBV19 and TRBJ1-1; the D is unclear. Germline CDR1 and CDR2: LNHDA and SQIVND (reference sequence). The V end was cut by 1 base, the J end by 1 base, with 13 bases between. This CDR3 has 16 residues. CDR3 coding DNA: TGTGCCAGTAGTATAGTTTCAGGCCCACCGAACACTGAAGCTTTCTTT. Translation: CASSIVSGPPNTEAFF.

This clone was detected only a few times. This chain connects TRBV28 to TRBJ2-7; a possible D gene is TRBD1 (5 bases). CDR1 and CDR2 from the germline V gene are MDHEN and SYDVKM. The CDR3 runs to 15 residues. V gave up 2 bases and J gave up 2 bases, with 13 bases separating them. CDR3 DNA: TGTGCCAGCAGTTTAGTCAGGGTTGGGACCTACGAGCAGTACTTC. It encodes CASSLVRVGTYEQYF.

This clone was counted once. This chain joins TRBV5-5 and TRBJ1-5; 9 nucleotides line up with TRBD1. The CDR3 has 17 residues. J was trimmed by 11 bases and V by 4 bases; bases with no gene match: 19. CDR1 and CDR2 (germline): SGHKS, YYEKEE (reference sequence). In DNA, the CDR3 is TGTGCCAGCAGCATGGACCTACACAGGGGGCCAGGTGAGTCCCAGCATTTT. It codes for CASSMDLHRGPGESQHF. Full variable domain (outside the CDR3, taken from reference TRBV5-5 and TRBJ1-5): DAGVTQSPTHLIKTRGQQVTLRCSPISGHKSVSWYQQVLGQGPQFIFQYYEKEERGRGNFPDRFSARQFPNYSSELNVNALLLGDSALYLCASSMDLHRGPGESQHFGDGTRLSIL.

The chain joins TRBV6-6 to TRBJ2-7; D could derive from TRBD1 or TRBD2 (5 bases each). The V end lost 2 bases, the J end lost 7 bases, and 15 bases lay between the germline ends. The CDR3 is made up of 14 amino acids. Germline values: CDR1 MNHNY, CDR2 SVGAGI (reference sequence). The CDR3 DNA reads TGTGCCAGCAGTTACCCTTCAAATGGGGGAGAGCAGTACTTC. Protein product: CASSYPSNGGEQYF.

V usage is TRBV4-1 and J usage is TRBJ1-3; D uncertain. Germline CDR1 reads MGHRA; CDR2 reads YSYEKL. The CDR3 has 16 residues. The germline V and J ends were trimmed by 0 bases and 2 bases, with 11 bases remaining between them. The CDR3 coding sequence is TGCGCCAGCAGCCAAGAAGATGCCAGAACTGGAAACACCATATATTTT. Residues: CASSQEDARTGNTIYF.

The chain is built from TRBV27 and TRBJ1-1, with unresolved D. The germline V gene encodes CDR1 MNHEY and CDR2 SMNVEV (reference sequence). Trimming took 4 bases from V and 0 from J, leaving 12 bases between them. The CDR3 length is 15 residues. The CDR3 region is CASSSSRTMNTEAFF. DNA for the CDR3: TGTGCCAGCAGTTCGAGTCGAACTATGAACACTGAAGCTTTCTTT.

V is TRBV9 and J is TRBJ2-3; maybe TRBD2 (5 bases). Trimming shortened V by 0 bases and J by 4 bases, and 6 bases separated the two germline ends. This CDR3 comprises 13 residues. CDR1 is SGDLS, CDR2 YYNGEE, per germline. CDR3 coding DNA: TGTGCCAGCAGCGTAGGAGGGCCAGATACGCAGTATTTT. Residues: CASSVGGPDTQYF. Drawing the rest from reference TRBV9 and TRBJ2-3, the complete variable domain is DSGVTQTPKHLITATGQRVTLRCSPRSGDLSVYWYQQSLDQGLQFLIQYYNGEERAKGNILERFSAQQFPDLHSELNLSSLELGDSALYFCASSVGGPDTQYFGPGTRLTVL.

Remarks on this clone: The junction and the germline gene differ at one end; a read error may be behind it. The rearrangement links TRBV5-4 to TRBJ1-1; weak D call: TRBD1 (5 bases). Germline CDR1 reads SGHNT; CDR2 reads YYREEE (reference sequence). The CDR3 extends over 11 amino acids. The CDR3 DNA is TGTGCCAGCAGCCTTGGGGGGGACTGGAACTTT. It is translated as CASSLGGDWNF.

This chain uses TRBV19 with TRBJ2-1, with 13 bases aligning to TRBD2. CDR3 size: 15 residues. V lost 1 base to trimming and J lost 8 bases; unmatched junction nucleotides: 2. Germline assignment: CDR1 LNHDA and CDR2 SQIVND (reference sequence). The CDR3 sequence: CASSIGLAGGYEQFF. The CDR3 DNA is TGTGCCAGTAGTATAGGACTAGCGGGAGGATATGAGCAGTTCTTC. The full variable domain, completed using reference TRBV19 and TRBJ2-1, is DGGITQSPKYLFRKEGQNVTLSCEQNLNHDAMYWYRQDPGQGLRLIYYSQIVNDFQKGDIAEGYSVSREKKESFPLTVTSAQKNPTAFYLCASSIGLAGGYEQFFGPGTRLTVL.

The chain recombines TRBV6-1 with TRBJ2-7; D gene unclear. The germline V gene encodes CDR1 MNHNS and CDR2 SASEGT. The CDR3 extends over 11 amino acids. The V and J ends lost 7 bases and 5 bases respectively, with 9 bases between them. The CDR3 loop reads CASNRPNEQYF. Written as DNA, the CDR3 is TGTGCCAGCAACCGCCCCAACGAGCAGTACTTC.

This clone turned up a few times. In DNA form, the CDR3 reads TGTGCCAGCAGCATAAGCTATAATTCACCCCTCCACTTT. Protein product: CASSISYNSPLHF. This chain joins TRBV7-9 and TRBJ1-6; D is ambiguous. V was cut by 5 bases and J by 3 bases, with 5 bases left in between. Looked up from germline, CDR1 is SEHNR and CDR2 is FQNEAQ (reference sequence). This CDR3 is 13 amino acids long.

There are a few counts of this clone. The V gene is TRBV2, the J gene TRBJ2-2; 15 bases map to TRBD2. This CDR3 region has 15 residues. Germline CDR1 is SNHLY and CDR2 is FYNNEI. The junction had 3 bases not matched to a gene; V was cut back by 7 bases and J by 6 bases. This CDR3 reads CASTRTSGGAGELFF. CDR3 in DNA: TGTGCCAGCACTCGGACTAGCGGGGGGGCCGGGGAGCTGTTTTTT.

The chain recombines TRBV9 with TRBJ2-3; 8 bases agree with TRBD2. This CDR3 has 14 amino acids. Losses at the gene ends were 3 bases for V and 3 bases for J; bases not matched to a gene: 3. Germline loops: CDR1 SGDLS, CDR2 YYNGEE. CDR3 residues: CASSGGLVTDTQYF. CDR3 DNA sequence: TGTGCCAGCAGCGGGGGACTAGTGACAGATACGCAGTATTTT.

The V gene is TRBV2, the J gene TRBJ2-5; 8 bases are shared with TRBD2. Germline assignment: CDR1 SNHLY and CDR2 FYNNEI. J gave up 3 bases and V 8 bases, and 5 bases lay outside the gene matches. The CDR3 has 13 amino acids. CDR3 sequence: CASAREGKETQYF. In DNA form, the CDR3 reads TGTGCCAGCGCCCGGGAGGGCAAAGAGACCCAGTACTTC. Variable domain in full (rest from reference TRBV2 and TRBJ2-5): EPEVTQTPSHQVTQMGQEVILRCVPISNHLYFYWYRQILGQKVEFLVSFYNNEISEKSEIFDDQFSVERPDGSNFTLKIRSTKLEDSAMYFCASAREGKETQYFGPGTRLLVL.

The chain recombines TRBV20-1 with TRBJ2-7, with D tentatively TRBD1 (6 bases). The V and J ends lost 2 bases and 4 bases respectively, with 6 bases between them. Germline CDR1 and CDR2: DFQATT and SNEGSKA (reference sequence). The CDR3 has 11 amino acids. CDR3 loop: CSARRGYEQYV. In nucleotides, the CDR3 is TGCAGTGCTAGAAGGGGGTACGAGCAGTACGTC.

The chain is built from TRBV7-9 and TRBJ2-1; D might be TRBD1 (6 bases). CDR1 and CDR2 from the germline V gene are SEHNR and FQNEAQ (reference sequence). The CDR3 spans 17 residues. V gave up 0 bases and J gave up 3 bases, with 15 bases separating them. CDR3 in DNA: TGTGCCAGCAGCTTAGCGTACGGACAGCCTAACTACAATGAGCAGTTCTTC. Its translation is CASSLAYGQPNYNEQFF.

The rearrangement links TRBV5-1 to TRBJ2-7; D remains ambiguous. Per germline, CDR1 SGHRS and CDR2 YFSETQ. The CDR3 is 14 residues long. The V end lost 0 bases, the J end lost 5 bases, and 12 bases lay between the germline ends. In DNA, the CDR3 is TGCGCCAGCAGCTTGGCCCCGTACTCGGACGAGCAGTACGTC. Translation: CASSLAPYSDEQYV.

This chain uses TRBV19 with TRBJ1-5; 7 bases fit TRBD1. The junction had 12 bases not matched to a gene; V was cut back by 7 bases and J by 6 bases. Germline values: CDR1 LNHDA, CDR2 SQIVND (reference sequence). The CDR3 loop spans 15 amino acids. CDR3: CASTRSGGWAQPQHF. In DNA, the CDR3 is TGTGCCAGTACCCGGTCAGGGGGTTGGGCTCAGCCCCAGCATTTT.